What follows describes a single T cell receptor beta chain. The antigen remains unidentified. The germline V gene has CDR1 WNHNN and CDR2 SYGVQD (reference sequence). The CDR3 has 17 residues. J was trimmed by 3 bases and V by 5 bases; bases with no gene match: 11. Donors comprised healthy HIV-negative adults lacking recent acute infections or vaccinations. This record comes from a study of shared clonotypes between healthy human individuals. Study overall: CD4 naive cells filled three plates per donor, CD4 memory three, CD8 naive two and CD8 memory one.

Clones were sequenced by immunoSEQ multiplex PCR, and TCRdb holds only the in-frame ones, with some missing. The data contain 2 million to 2.5 million clones, roughly 90% of them seen just once; the ten biggest clones take up 0.37%. General study results and limits: The rarefaction results pointed to incomplete sorted-subset sequencing despite large depth. Memory subsets generally showed smaller estimated richness than naive subsets did.

The clonotype comes from a man aged 18 to 29 in good health. Some clones in this sample may be carry-over from other donors' samples. The chain is built from TRBV10-1 and TRBJ2-7; 12 bases line up with TRBD1. The sequenced sample consisted of naive CD4+ T cells from PBMCs. Indicated subset: CD45RA+ positively selected. The CDR3 DNA is TGCGCCAGCAGTAAACCTCAGGGACAGGGGGCGATCTACGAGCAGTACTTC. Its translation: CASSKPQGQGAIYEQYF.